This TCR beta chain was identified during a study of human T cells and chemical hapten exposure. TCRdb reprocessed the RACE reads via MiXCR and lists one record per CDR3 protein. The data show tens of thousands of distinct CDR3 sequences, with approximately 12% seen just once and roughly 3.4% held by the top ten. Time point of the sample: patch test 1, 2 weeks after DPC sensitization. As to treatment: therapeutic diphenylcyclopropenone sensitization with weekly scalp DPC. The germline V gene has CDR1 SGHTA and CDR2 FQGTGA. This CDR3 has 16 residues. V trimming: 3 bases; J trimming: 0 bases; junction bases outside the gene matches: 2. This clonotype was seen repeatedly, ten times or more.

This clonotype was sampled from a woman aged 55 to 70 with alopecia areata. Some clones in this sample may be carry-over from other donors' samples. The rearrangement joins TRBV7-3 to TRBJ2-1; 10 nucleotides align to TRBD2. The specimen comprised whole blood, sampled in connection with sensitization to the hapten diphenylcyclopropenone (DPC). The CDR3: CASSLVAGGSYNEQFF. CDR3 bases: TGTGCCAGCAGCTTGGTAGCGGGGGGCTCCTACAATGAGCAGTTCTTC.